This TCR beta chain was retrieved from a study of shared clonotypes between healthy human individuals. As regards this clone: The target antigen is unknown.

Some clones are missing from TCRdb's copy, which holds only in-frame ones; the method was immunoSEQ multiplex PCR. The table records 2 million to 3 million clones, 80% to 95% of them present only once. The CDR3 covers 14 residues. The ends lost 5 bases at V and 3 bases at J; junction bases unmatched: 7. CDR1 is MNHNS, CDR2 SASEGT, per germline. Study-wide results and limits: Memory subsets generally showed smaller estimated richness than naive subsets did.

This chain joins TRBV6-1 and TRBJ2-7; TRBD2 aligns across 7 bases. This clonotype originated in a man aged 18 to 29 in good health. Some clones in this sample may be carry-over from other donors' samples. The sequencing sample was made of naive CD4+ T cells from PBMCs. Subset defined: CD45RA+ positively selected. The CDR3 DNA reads TGTGCCAGCAGTTCCCGGGCGGGGGTCTACGAGCAGTACTTC. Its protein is CASSSRAGVYEQYF.